Sequencing of this TCR beta chain was carried out in a study of cytomegalovirus exposure and HLA in healthy donors (dated by TCRdb to about 2017). Context from the whole study: An earlier analysis of a few hundred of the donors reported about 300 Gb of sequence data and 90 million to 120 million unique TCR beta sequences obtained from some 200 million T cells. Approximately 300 gigabases of sequencing data and approximately 85 million unique TCR sequences were included in an early release covering several hundred HLA-typed donors. Among the roughly 400 genotyped donors, approximately 76% belonged to the genetic ancestry cluster associated with self-reported Caucasian donors. The study aimed to test whether signatures of past pathogen exposure could be identified by cataloging public T cell receptors. The study profiled the T cell repertoires of approximately 700 subjects by immunosequencing and related them to cytomegalovirus serostatus. Besides the first cohort of under 700 subjects, a separate validation cohort made up of about 120 different subjects was used. High-throughput TCR immunosequencing, statistical association of individual TCRs with disease status, and machine learning were combined to predict cytomegalovirus infection status. To study patterns of TCR occurrence, a later analysis re-analyzed previously published TCR beta repertoires from 500 to 850 donors and added high-resolution HLA genotyping. Rather than drawing on any new phenotypic data, the later analysis identified candidate immune exposures from TCR beta sequences and the way those sequences occurred across donors. An earlier analysis of 587 of the donors used high-throughput TCR beta sequencing to judge whether each TCR beta V gene segment behaved as functional or pseudogenic. Donor age, sex, ethnicity and CMV serostatus were compiled alongside the repertoire data. Genome-wide SNP genotypes for about 65% of the roughly 670 donors were used in a later genetic analysis, which treated that subset as a discovery cohort. Every discovery cohort repertoire had been produced on one sequencing platform. Class I and class II HLA loci were covered by the typing at four-digit resolution. The number of typed donors differed by locus: about 620-630 for A, B, C, DRB1 and DQB1; approximately 530 for DQA1; 600 to 610 for DPA1; and around 450 for DPB1. Four to six DR-DQ haplotypes were handled as single units for association and clustering, since linkage in the cohort was strong. Across about 370 genotyped donors of the cohort, an average of approximately 200,000 unique TCR beta nucleotide sequences per donor were sequenced, and approximately 17% of those sequences were non-productive.

Results the study describes overall, beyond this receptor: Across donors, most TCR sequences were observed very rarely, whereas some public TCRs were present in many individuals. The classifier was reported to diagnose cytomegalovirus status with high specificity and sensitivity in both the original cohort and the validation cohort. Most CMV-associated TCR beta chains appeared to be HLA-restricted in a later analysis, and the HLA associations seemed to be driven largely by CMV exposure. Compared with equally common non-associated chains, HLA-associated TCR beta chains in a later analysis were more clonally expanded and had lower generation probabilities. In the study, 150 to 200 TCR beta chains were listed as associated with cytomegalovirus. In a later analysis, the rate of TCR association differed among HLA loci, with DRB1 alleles having the most associated TCRs and HLA-C alleles having the fewest. Several of the top co-occurrence clusters appeared to be linked to parvovirus B19, influenza, CMV and Epstein-Barr virus, according to a later analysis. V-gene and J-gene trimming of TCR beta chains was associated with a missense DCLRE1C variant in a later genetic analysis, and the association was replicated in an independent cohort. Only TCR beta chains were sequenced in this cohort, and the absence of alpha or paired-chain data limited detectable features. The 87-base-pair reads could not distinguish some IMGT-functional V segments, including TRBV6-2 and TRBV6-3, so those segments were excluded. Linkage disequilibrium might explain the correlated functional status among segregating V segments, but an unknown experimental factor could not be ruled out. A later analysis associated 15,000 to 20,000 TCR beta sequences with specific HLA alleles at a false discovery rate of 0.05. According to the authors, the approach could potentially be generalized to other disease states and immunological phenotypes. Three of the identified cytomegalovirus-associated TCR beta chains were confirmed in vitro to be specific for cytomegalovirus antigens. A cluster of highly shared sequence variants was judged likely to represent a technical artifact of the sequencing pipeline. A further reported finding was that TCR beta sequences accurately predicted the HLA-A and HLA-B alleles for most subjects in the first cohort. CMV serostatus was the only immune exposure information available for the cohort. Presence/absence analyses assumed roughly uniform sequencing depth across donors, an assumption that may not hold. Because some donors lacked HLA typing at each locus, the association tests relied only on the typed subset. When HLA alleles, especially DR and DQ, strongly co-occurred, attributing TCR associations to individual alleles was difficult. In a later genetic analysis, fewer N-insertions in productive TCRs were reported among donors in an Asian-associated ancestry cluster than the roughly 700-donor mean. In an earlier analysis of some 550 of the donors, most TCR beta V segments were observed in productive rearrangements about 87% or about 30% of the time, broadly matching IMGT annotations. The earlier analysis of some 560 of the donors excluded some 15 rarely observed V segments, including chromosome 9 orphons, because counts were too low.

A word on this clone: The antigen this receptor binds is unknown. No qualities accompany the bases; no much larger clone lies one base away.

At the junction V is shortened by 5 bases and J by 4 bases, with 11 bases in between. CDR1 and CDR2 were assigned from the germline V gene (reference sequence) as LNHDA and SQIVND. Including cysteine and phenylalanine, the CDR3 has 13 amino acids. Only CDR3 DNA is held: 39 bases, read in frame from base 1. The cohort consisted of approximately 670 healthy bone marrow donors. Cohort members were all nominally healthy when sampled, although unrecorded immune exposures were likely present. The donor tested CMV seropositive, placing the donor among the 250 to 350 seropositive members of the cohort. Every donor gave a peripheral blood sample, and the peripheral blood mononuclear cells from that sample were used for TCR beta sequencing. Genomic DNA was extracted from the blood cell samples with the Qiagen DNeasy Blood Extraction Kit. Library preparation was by the immunoSEQ multiplex PCR assay. For the multiplex PCR, a mixture combining 60 forward primers for TCR Vbeta segments and 13 reverse primers for TCR Jbeta segments was used. A multiplex PCR assay on genomic DNA amplified the CDR3 region of rearranged TCR beta genes. On the Illumina HiSeq System, the amplified TCR beta libraries were sequenced as 87-base-pair reads. As for the original processing: Across the 500 to 850 repertoires, a later analysis counted around 80 million unique TCR beta chains, roughly 11 million of which were shared by at least two donors. Raw reads were error-corrected and collapsed into unique sequences with a nearest-neighbor algorithm that merged closely related sequences to remove PCR and sequencing errors. CDR3 sequences were aligned to IMGT reference sequences to assign V, D and J gene segments. For a sequence to be retained, at least a six-nucleotide match to both a V gene segment and a J gene segment was required. A rearrangement counted as productive if the CDR3 had no stop codons and remained in frame with V and J, and every other rearrangement counted as non-productive. CDR3 was defined according to IMGT convention as the region running from the second conserved V-encoded cysteine to the conserved J-encoded phenylalanine. In an earlier analysis of around 540 of the donors, sequences lacking an unambiguous match to a single V gene segment were excluded. An earlier analysis of 587 of the donors classified V segments as functional when productive rearrangements were above 56.7% and as segregating when the standard deviation between donors was above 5%. A statistical classification framework was built for diagnosing cytomegalovirus status from the catalog of TCR beta chain sequences. A later analysis assigned V and J genes by comparing TCR nucleotide sequences with IMGT/GENE-DB human TR gene sequences. In a later analysis, CDR3 sequences and most-parsimonious VDJ recombination scenarios were assigned using the TCRdist pipeline. A later analysis defined each TCR beta chain by its CDR3 amino acid sequence plus V-gene family, and excluded reads lacking a unique V-gene family. As a way to deal with suspected cross-contamination and a sequencing artifact, a later analysis dropped under 600 nucleotide sequences that were highly shared and had low generation probability. For each public chain, a later analysis derived a clonal expansion index from normalized ranks of inferred template counts within each repertoire. In a later analysis, generation probabilities were computed using a VDJ recombination model fitted to out-of-frame rearrangements, and the results were checked against IGoR. A later analysis scored TCR-TCR, TCR-HLA and TCR-CMV co-occurrence with hypergeometric tests, applying a repertoire-size bias correction to TCR pairs. To estimate false discovery rates, a later analysis permuted the HLA or CMV assignments 20 times. In a later analysis, co-occurring TCRs were grouped using DBSCAN, and TCRdist sequence similarity was added for clustering within HLA-allele-positive subsets. Repertoires with fewer than 30,000 or more than 120,000 public chains, plus five repertoires with anomalous nucleotide sharing, were excluded from co-occurrence clustering. As stored in TCRdb, this immuneACCESS dataset retains in-frame rearrangements with V and J assigned. A fraction of the clones does not appear; measured against another copy, unresolved V genes explain less than half of the discrepancy, and the remainder lacks a known reason. V, J and clone size were drawn from that table, and D and trimming were deduced from the DNA. The sample profile shows 110,000 to 150,000 clones; more than 75% of them were found once. Jointly, the top ten make up about 2.2% of the sample.

The specimen sequenced was PBMCs. This chain is built from TRBV19 and TRBJ1-2; TRBD1 is possibly the D segment (5 matching bases). The source of this sequence is a woman under 30 in good health and CMV-seropositive. The nucleotide sequence is given as TGTGCCAGTAGTTCAGGACACCCCTATGGCTACACCTTC. Its product reads: CASSSGHPYGYTF.